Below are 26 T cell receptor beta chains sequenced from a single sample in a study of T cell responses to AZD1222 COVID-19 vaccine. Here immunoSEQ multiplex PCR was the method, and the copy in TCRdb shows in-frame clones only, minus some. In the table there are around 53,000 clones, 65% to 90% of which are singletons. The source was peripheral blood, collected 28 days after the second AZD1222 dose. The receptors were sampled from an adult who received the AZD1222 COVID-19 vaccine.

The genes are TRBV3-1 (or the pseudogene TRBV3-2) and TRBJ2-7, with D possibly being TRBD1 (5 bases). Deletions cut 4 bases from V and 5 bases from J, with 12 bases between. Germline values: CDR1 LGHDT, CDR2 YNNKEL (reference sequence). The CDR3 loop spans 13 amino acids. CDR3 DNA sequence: TGTGCCAGCAGCCTGTCCCAGGGAAACGAGCAGTACTTC. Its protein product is CASSLSQGNEQYF.

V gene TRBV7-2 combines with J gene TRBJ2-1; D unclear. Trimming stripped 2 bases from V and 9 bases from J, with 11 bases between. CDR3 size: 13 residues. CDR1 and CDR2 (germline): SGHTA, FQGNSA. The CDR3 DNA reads TGTGCCAGCAGCTTAATGGGTTTGGGTGAGCAGTTCTTC. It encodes CASSLMGLGEQFF.

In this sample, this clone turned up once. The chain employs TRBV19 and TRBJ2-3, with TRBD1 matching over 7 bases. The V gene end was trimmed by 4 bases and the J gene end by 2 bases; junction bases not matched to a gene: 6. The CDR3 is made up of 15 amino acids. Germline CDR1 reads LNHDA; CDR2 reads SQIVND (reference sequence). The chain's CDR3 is CASSTTGWITDTQYF. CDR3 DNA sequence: TGTGCCAGTAGTACGACAGGGTGGATCACAGATACGCAGTATTTT.

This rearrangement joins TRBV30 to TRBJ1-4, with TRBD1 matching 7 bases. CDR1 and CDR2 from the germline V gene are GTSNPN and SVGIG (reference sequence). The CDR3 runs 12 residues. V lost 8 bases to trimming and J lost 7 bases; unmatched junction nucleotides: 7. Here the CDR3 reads CAGQVFGEKLFF. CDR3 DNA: TGTGCCGGACAGGTGTTTGGTGAAAAACTGTTTTTT.

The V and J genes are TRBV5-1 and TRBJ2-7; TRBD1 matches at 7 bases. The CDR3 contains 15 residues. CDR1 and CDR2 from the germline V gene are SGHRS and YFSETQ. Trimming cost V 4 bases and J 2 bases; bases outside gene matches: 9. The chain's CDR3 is CASSGSGTVTYEQYF. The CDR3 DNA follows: TGCGCCAGCAGCGGATCCGGGACAGTGACCTACGAGCAGTACTTC.

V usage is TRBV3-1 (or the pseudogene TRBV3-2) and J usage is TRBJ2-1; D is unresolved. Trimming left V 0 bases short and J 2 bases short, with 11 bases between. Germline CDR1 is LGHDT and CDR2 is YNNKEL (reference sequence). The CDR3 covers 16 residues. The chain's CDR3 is CASSQDLGLAYNEQFF. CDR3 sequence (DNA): TGTGCCAGCAGCCAAGATCTTGGTCTAGCCTACAATGAGCAGTTCTTC.

CDR3 amino acids: CASIYYPGTGDYGYTF. The CDR3 DNA reads as TGTGCCAGCATTTATTACCCCGGGACAGGGGACTATGGCTACACCTTC. The chain is built from TRBV2 and TRBJ1-2, with 10 bases identical to TRBD1. This CDR3 contains 16 residues. V was clipped by 7 bases and J by 3 bases; unmatched bases: 11. The germline V gene has CDR1 SNHLY and CDR2 FYNNEI.

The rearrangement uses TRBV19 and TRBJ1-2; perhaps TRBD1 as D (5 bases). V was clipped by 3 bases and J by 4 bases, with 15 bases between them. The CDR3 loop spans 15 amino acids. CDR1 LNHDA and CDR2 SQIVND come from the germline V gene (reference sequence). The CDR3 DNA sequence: TGTGCCAGTAGTATTTGGACACCGGAGTTCTATGGCTACACCTTC. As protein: CASSIWTPEFYGYTF.

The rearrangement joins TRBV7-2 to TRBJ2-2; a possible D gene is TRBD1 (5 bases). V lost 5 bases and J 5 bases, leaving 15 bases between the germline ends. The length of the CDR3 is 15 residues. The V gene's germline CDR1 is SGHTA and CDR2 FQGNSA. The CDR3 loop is CASSPRARATGELFF. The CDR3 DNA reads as TGTGCCAGCAGCCCCCGGGCCAGGGCGACCGGGGAGCTGTTTTTT.

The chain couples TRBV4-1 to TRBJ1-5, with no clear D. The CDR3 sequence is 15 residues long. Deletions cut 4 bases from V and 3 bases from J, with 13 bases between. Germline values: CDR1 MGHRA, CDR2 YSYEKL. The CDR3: CASSPSPGVNQPQHF. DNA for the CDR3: TGCGCCAGCAGCCCGTCCCCCGGAGTCAATCAGCCCCAGCATTTT.

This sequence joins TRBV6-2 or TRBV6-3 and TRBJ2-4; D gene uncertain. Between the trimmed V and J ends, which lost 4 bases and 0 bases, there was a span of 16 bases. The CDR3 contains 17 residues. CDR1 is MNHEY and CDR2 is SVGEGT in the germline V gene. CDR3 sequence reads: CASSSARPRLAKNIQYF. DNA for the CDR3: TGTGCCAGCAGTTCAGCCCGACCAAGACTAGCCAAAAACATTCAGTACTTC.

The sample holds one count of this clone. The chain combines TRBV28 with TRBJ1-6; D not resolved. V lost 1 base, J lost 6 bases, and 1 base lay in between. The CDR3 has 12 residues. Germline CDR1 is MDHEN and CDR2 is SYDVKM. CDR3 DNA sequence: TGTGCCAGCAGTTTATCTAATTCACCCCTCCACTTT. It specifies CASSLSNSPLHF.

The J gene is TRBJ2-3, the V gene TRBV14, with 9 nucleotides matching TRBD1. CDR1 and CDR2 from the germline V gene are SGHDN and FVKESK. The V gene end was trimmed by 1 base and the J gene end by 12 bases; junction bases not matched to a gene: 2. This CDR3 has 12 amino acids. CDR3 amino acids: CASSQGTGDQYF. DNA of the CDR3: TGTGCCAGCAGCCAAGGGACAGGGGATCAGTATTTT.

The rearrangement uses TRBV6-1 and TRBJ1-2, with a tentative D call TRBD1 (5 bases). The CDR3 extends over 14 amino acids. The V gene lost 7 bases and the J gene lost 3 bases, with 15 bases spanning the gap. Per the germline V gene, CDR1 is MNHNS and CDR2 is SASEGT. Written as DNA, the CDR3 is TGTGCCAGCATAACCGGGACGGAGTACTATGGCTACACCTTC. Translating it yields CASITGTEYYGYTF.

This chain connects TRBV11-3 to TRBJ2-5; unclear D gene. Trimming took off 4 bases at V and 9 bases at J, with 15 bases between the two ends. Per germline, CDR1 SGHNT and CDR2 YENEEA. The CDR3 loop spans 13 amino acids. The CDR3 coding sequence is TGTGCCAGCAGCTCAGAATCCGTGATGGCCCAGTACTTC. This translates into CASSSESVMAQYF.

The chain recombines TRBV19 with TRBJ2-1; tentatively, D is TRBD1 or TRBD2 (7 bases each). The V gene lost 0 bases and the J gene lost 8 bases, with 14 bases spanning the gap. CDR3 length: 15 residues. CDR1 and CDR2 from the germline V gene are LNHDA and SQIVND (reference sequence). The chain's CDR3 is CASSIDRAGGDEQFF. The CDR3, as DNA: TGTGCCAGTAGTATAGATCGAGCAGGGGGGGATGAGCAGTTCTTC.

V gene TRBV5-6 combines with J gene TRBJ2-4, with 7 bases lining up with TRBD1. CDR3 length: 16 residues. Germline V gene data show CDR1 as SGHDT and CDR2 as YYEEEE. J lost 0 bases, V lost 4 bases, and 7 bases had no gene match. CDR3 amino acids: CASSPPGGTAKNIQYF. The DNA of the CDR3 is TGTGCCAGCAGCCCCCCAGGGGGTACAGCCAAAAACATTCAGTACTTC.

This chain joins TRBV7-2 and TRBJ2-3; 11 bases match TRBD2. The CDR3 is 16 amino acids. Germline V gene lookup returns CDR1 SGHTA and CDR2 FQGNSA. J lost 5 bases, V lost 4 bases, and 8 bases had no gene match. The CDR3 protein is CASSWNLAGGEDTQYF. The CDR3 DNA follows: TGTGCCAGCAGCTGGAATCTAGCGGGAGGAGAAGATACGCAGTATTTT. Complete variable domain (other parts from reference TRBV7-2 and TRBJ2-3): GAGVSQSPSNKVTEKGKDVELRCDPISGHTALYWYRQSLGQGLEFLIYFQGNSAPDKSGLPSDRFSAERTGGSVSTLTIQRTQQEDSAVYLCASSWNLAGGEDTQYFGPGTRLTVL.

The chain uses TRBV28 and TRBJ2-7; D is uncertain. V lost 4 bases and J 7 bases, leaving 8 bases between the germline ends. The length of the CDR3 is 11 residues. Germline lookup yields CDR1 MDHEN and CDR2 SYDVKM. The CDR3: CASSSPWEQYF. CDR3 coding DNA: TGTGCCAGCAGTTCCCCCTGGGAGCAGTACTTC.

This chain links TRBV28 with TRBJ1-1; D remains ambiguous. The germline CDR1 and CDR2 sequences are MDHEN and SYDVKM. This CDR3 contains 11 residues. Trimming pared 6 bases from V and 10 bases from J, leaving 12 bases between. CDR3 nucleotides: TGTGCCAGCAGCCCCTACAGTGCAGCTTTCTTT. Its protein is CASSPYSAAFF. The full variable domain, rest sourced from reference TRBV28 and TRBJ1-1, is DVKVTQSSRYLVKRTGEKVFLECVQDMDHENMFWYRQDPGLGLRLIYFSYDVKMKEKGDIPEGYSVSREKKERFSLILESASTNQTSMYLCASSPYSAAFFGQGTRLTVV.

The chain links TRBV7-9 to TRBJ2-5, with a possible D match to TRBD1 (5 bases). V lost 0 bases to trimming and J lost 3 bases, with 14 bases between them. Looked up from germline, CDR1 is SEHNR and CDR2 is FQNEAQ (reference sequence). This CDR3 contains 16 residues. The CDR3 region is CASSLATWQGKETQYF. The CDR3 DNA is TGTGCCAGCAGCTTAGCAACTTGGCAGGGAAAAGAGACCCAGTACTTC.

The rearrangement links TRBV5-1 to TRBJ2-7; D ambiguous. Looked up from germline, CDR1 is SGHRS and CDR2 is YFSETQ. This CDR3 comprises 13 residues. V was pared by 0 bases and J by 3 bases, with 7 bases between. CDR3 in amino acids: CASSLGHFYEQYF. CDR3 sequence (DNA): TGCGCCAGCAGCTTGGGTCATTTCTACGAGCAGTACTTC.

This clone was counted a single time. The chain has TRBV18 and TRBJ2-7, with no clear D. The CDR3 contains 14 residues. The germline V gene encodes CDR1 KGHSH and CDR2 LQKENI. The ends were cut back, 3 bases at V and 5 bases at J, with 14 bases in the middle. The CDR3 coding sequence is TGTGCCAGCTCACCGGCTATGGCAGAAGACGAGCAGTACTTC. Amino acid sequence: CASSPAMAEDEQYF.

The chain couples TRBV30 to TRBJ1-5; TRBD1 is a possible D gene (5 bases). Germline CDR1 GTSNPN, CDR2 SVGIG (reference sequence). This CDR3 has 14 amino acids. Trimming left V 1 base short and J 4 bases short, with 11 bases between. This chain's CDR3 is CAWSGGVRNQPQHF. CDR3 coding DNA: TGTGCCTGGAGTGGAGGGGTGCGGAATCAGCCCCAGCATTTT.

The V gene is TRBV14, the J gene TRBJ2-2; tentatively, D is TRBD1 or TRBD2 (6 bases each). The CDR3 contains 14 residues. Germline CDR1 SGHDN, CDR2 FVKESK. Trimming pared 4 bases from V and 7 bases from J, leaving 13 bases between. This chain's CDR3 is CASSRGLANGELFF. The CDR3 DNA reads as TGTGCCAGCAGCCGGGGGCTAGCGAACGGGGAGCTGTTTTTT.

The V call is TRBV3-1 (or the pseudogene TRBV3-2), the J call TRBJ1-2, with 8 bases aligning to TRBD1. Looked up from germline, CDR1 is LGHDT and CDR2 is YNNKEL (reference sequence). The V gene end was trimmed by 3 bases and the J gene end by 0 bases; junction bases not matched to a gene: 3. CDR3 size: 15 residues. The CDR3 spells CASSQRDRPNYGYTF. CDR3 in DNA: TGTGCCAGCAGCCAGAGGGACAGGCCTAACTATGGCTACACCTTC.